Following are 14 T cell receptor beta chains from one sample sequenced in a study of cytotoxic CD8 clonotypes in ibrutinib-treated CLL (dated by TCRdb to the early 2020s). Libraries were built with the immunoSEQ multiplex PCR assay. The source is immuneACCESS, and TCRdb retained only in-frame sequences with V and J called. Part of the clones is not carried over; for the studies checked, unresolved V genes explain less than half of this, and the remainder is unexplained. Here the sample has fewer than 400,000 clones; 67% occur a single time. The ten largest account for about 5.9% of the sample. The sequences come from PBMCs, collected after 36 months of ibrutinib treatment. Receptors were obtained from a human donor with chronic lymphocytic leukemia.

A note on this clone: Distinct nucleotide sequences in the sample also encode this CDR3. The rearrangement joins TRBV9 to TRBJ2-7, with a possible D match to TRBD2 (7 bases). Trimming left V 0 bases short and J 1 base short, with 11 bases between. The CDR3 is made up of 15 amino acids. The germline CDR1 and CDR2 sequences are SGDLS and YYNGEE. Written as DNA, the CDR3 is TGTGCCAGCAGCGTAGAGGGGGGGTCTTCCTACGAGCAGTACTTC. It specifies CASSVEGGSSYEQYF.

The chain recombines TRBV28 with TRBJ2-1; 13 bases align to TRBD2. The CDR3 length is 16 residues. In germline, CDR1 is MDHEN, CDR2 SYDVKM. V lost 4 bases and J lost 9; bases outside the gene matches: 9. The CDR3 region is CASSSPGLAGVGEQFF. The CDR3 DNA follows: TGTGCCAGCAGTTCCCCCGGACTAGCGGGAGTAGGTGAGCAGTTCTTC.

The CDR3 region has the DNA TGCACCGCTAGTAGAGATACGCAGTATTTT. This gives the protein CTASRDTQYF. This sequence joins TRBV20-1 and TRBJ2-3; no clear D. CDR1 is DFQATT, CDR2 SNEGSKA, per germline (reference sequence). The length of the CDR3 is 10 residues.

The chain employs TRBV2 and TRBJ1-6, with D possibly matching TRBD1 (6 bases). Germline CDR1 and CDR2: SNHLY and FYNNEI. The CDR3 is 14 amino acids. Trimming pared 3 bases from V and 9 bases from J, leaving 12 bases between. This CDR3 reads CASSDDRSLSPLHF. CDR3 in DNA: TGTGCCAGCAGTGATGACAGGTCTCTTTCACCCCTCCACTTT. Together with reference TRBV2 and TRBJ1-6, the CDR3 gives the full variable domain: EPEVTQTPSHQVTQMGQEVILRCVPISNHLYFYWYRQILGQKVEFLVSFYNNEISEKSEIFDDQFSVERPDGSNFTLKIRSTKLEDSAMYFCASSDDRSLSPLHFGNGTRLTVT.

This clone has more than one count but fewer than ten. This chain connects TRBV2 to TRBJ2-7; D is possibly TRBD2 (6 bases). CDR1 is SNHLY, CDR2 FYNNEI, per germline. This CDR3 has 13 residues. The V end lost 3 bases, the J end lost 4 bases, and 10 bases lay between the germline ends. The CDR3 sequence is CASSDPGGYEQYF. The DNA of the CDR3 is TGTGCCAGCAGTGATCCAGGAGGGTACGAGCAGTACTTC.

The V call is TRBV18, the J call TRBJ2-7, with 7 bases lining up with TRBD1. The CDR3 contains 14 residues. Germline V CDR1 and CDR2: KGHSH, LQKENI. Germline trimming cut 0 bases from V and 3 bases from J; bases unmatched to any gene: 2. CDR3 DNA: TGTGCCAGCTCACCACCGGGACAGAGCTACGAGCAGTACTTC. It specifies CASSPPGQSYEQYF. Using reference TRBV18 and TRBJ2-7 for the parts outside the CDR3, the full variable domain is NAGVMQNPRHLVRRRGQEARLRCSPMKGHSHVYWYRQLPEEGLKFMVYLQKENIIDESGMPKERFSAEFPKEGPSILRIQQVVRGDSAAYFCASSPPGQSYEQYFGPGTRLTVT.

In regard to this clone: A junction boundary mismatches the germline segment, possibly from a read error. CDR3 sequence: CASSGDTGELFF. The CDR3 DNA reads as TGTGCAAGCAGCGGCGACACCGGGGAGCTGTTTTTT. The rearrangement joins TRBV6-5 to TRBJ2-2; D is possibly TRBD2 (5 bases). Germline loops: CDR1 MNHEY, CDR2 SVGAGI. The CDR3 loop spans 12 amino acids.

To note about this clone: In the same sample, other DNA sequences code for this CDR3. The chain links TRBV2 to TRBJ1-1; D remains ambiguous. The CDR3 sequence is 11 residues long. CDR1 and CDR2 (germline): SNHLY, FYNNEI. Deletions cut 6 bases from V and 5 bases from J, with 7 bases between. The CDR3 spells CASRGFTEAFF. The CDR3 DNA reads TGTGCCAGCAGGGGGTTTACTGAAGCTTTCTTT. The full variable domain, in which reference TRBV2 and TRBJ1-1 provide the parts outside the CDR3, is EPEVTQTPSHQVTQMGQEVILRCVPISNHLYFYWYRQILGQKVEFLVSFYNNEISEKSEIFDDQFSVERPDGSNFTLKIRSTKLEDSAMYFCASRGFTEAFFGQGTRLTVV.

The CDR3: CASSYGPLSYEQYF. The CDR3 DNA reads TGTGCCAGCAGCTACGGACCGCTCTCCTACGAGCAGTACTTC. The rearrangement uses TRBV7-9 and TRBJ2-7; D unclear. The length of the CDR3 is 14 residues. CDR1 is SEHNR and CDR2 is FQNEAQ in the germline V gene (reference sequence). The germline V and J ends were trimmed by 4 bases and 0 bases, with 10 bases remaining between them.

This clone occurred a few times. The chain uses TRBV5-1 and TRBJ2-5; TRBD1 matches 11 bases. This CDR3 has 14 amino acids. Germline CDR1 and CDR2: SGHRS and YFSETQ. The trim removed 4 bases at V and 5 bases at J, leaving 4 bases unmatched. CDR3: CASSQDRGRETQYF. Here the CDR3 DNA reads TGCGCCAGCAGCCAGGACAGGGGGCGTGAGACCCAGTACTTC.

The J gene is TRBJ2-3, the V gene TRBV5-5; D uncertain. CDR1 SGHKS and CDR2 YYEKEE come from the germline V gene (reference sequence). The V gene lost 0 bases and the J gene lost 5 bases, with 10 bases spanning the gap. The length of the CDR3 is 14 residues. For the CDR3, the DNA is TGTGCCAGCAGCTTGGGTCCTTTTGAAGATACGCAGTATTTT. Amino acids: CASSLGPFEDTQYF.

The count of this clone is one. This chain links TRBV25-1 with TRBJ2-7; no clear D gene. Trimming took off 8 bases at V and 0 bases at J, with 17 bases between the two ends. Germline V gene sequence: CDR1 MGHDK, CDR2 SYGVNS. This CDR3 is built from 15 residues. The CDR3, as DNA: TGTGCCAGCCAGGATGGACGCCGGAGCTCCTACGAGCAGTACTTC. The encoded protein is CASQDGRRSSYEQYF.

V and J are TRBV2 and TRBJ2-7, with 7 bases aligning to TRBD2. The CDR3 loop spans 14 amino acids. Unmatched junction bases numbered 5, after V lost 4 bases and J lost 2 bases. CDR1 SNHLY and CDR2 FYNNEI come from the germline V gene. Written as DNA, the CDR3 is TGTGCCAGCAGTGTGGGGGGGACGCCCTACGAGCAGTACTTC. It codes for CASSVGGTPYEQYF. The full variable domain, its missing parts supplied by reference TRBV2 and TRBJ2-7, is EPEVTQTPSHQVTQMGQEVILRCVPISNHLYFYWYRQILGQKVEFLVSFYNNEISEKSEIFDDQFSVERPDGSNFTLKIRSTKLEDSAMYFCASSVGGTPYEQYFGPGTRLTVT.

The chain employs TRBV18 and TRBJ1-5, with 7 bases lining up with TRBD1. This CDR3 region has 16 residues. The V gene end was trimmed by 3 bases and the J gene end by 2 bases; junction bases not matched to a gene: 7. The germline V gene encodes CDR1 KGHSH and CDR2 LQKENI. CDR3 sequence: CASSPTRGQRNQPQHF. CDR3 in DNA: TGTGCCAGCTCACCTACGAGGGGGCAACGCAATCAGCCCCAGCATTTT. Looking up the rest from reference TRBV18 and TRBJ1-5 gives the full variable domain: NAGVMQNPRHLVRRRGQEARLRCSPMKGHSHVYWYRQLPEEGLKFMVYLQKENIIDESGMPKERFSAEFPKEGPSILRIQQVVRGDSAAYFCASSPTRGQRNQPQHFGDGTRLSIL.